This is a list of T cell receptor beta chains from one sample in a study of cytomegalovirus exposure and HLA in healthy donors. TCRdb's copy holds only in-frame clones and misses some; the assay was immunoSEQ multiplex PCR. The profile covers roughly 97,000 clones, with 10% appearing a single time and around 5.9% taken by the ten largest. Sequences were obtained from PBMCs. These receptor sequences come from a man aged 35-49 years in good health and CMV-seropositive. CDR3s include the opening cysteine and the closing phenylalanine or tryptophan. Each record gives: D gene, V gene, clone size, J gene, CDR3 protein, CDR3 DNA. A D gene is named only where the DNA matches it firmly. A clone size is listed for some rows: how often the clone was seen (once, few, many), or a class if it is expanded.

d_gene: TRBD2; v_gene: TRBV10-3; abundance: few; j_gene: TRBJ2-7; CDR3aa: CAISGQGTSGSSYEQYF; CDR3nt: TGTGCCATCAGTGGTCAGGGCACTAGCGGGAGCTCCTACGAGCAGTACTTC
d_gene: TRBD2; v_gene: TRBV5-1; abundance: .; j_gene: TRBJ2-3; CDR3aa: CASSLARAGLLTDTQYF; CDR3nt: TGCGCCAGCAGCTTGGCTCGAGCGGGGCTCCTCACAGATACGCAGTATTTT
d_gene: TRBD2; v_gene: TRBV27; abundance: few; j_gene: TRBJ2-1; CDR3aa: CASSFPSGGTYSYNEQFF; CDR3nt: TGTGCCAGCAGTTTCCCTAGCGGGGGTACTTACTCCTACAATGAGCAGTTCTTC
d_gene: .; v_gene: TRBV13; abundance: few; j_gene: TRBJ2-5; CDR3aa: CASSLRGGQETQYF; CDR3nt: TGTGCCAGCAGCTTGAGGGGGGGTCAAGAGACCCAGTACTTC
d_gene: .; v_gene: TRBV19; abundance: many; j_gene: TRBJ1-5; CDR3aa: CASSIGWRGRSNQPQHF; CDR3nt: TGTGCCAGTAGTATTGGATGGAGAGGCCGCAGCAATCAGCCCCAGCATTTT
d_gene: .; v_gene: TRBV20-1; abundance: few; j_gene: TRBJ2-5; CDR3aa: CSPERETQYF; CDR3nt: TGCAGCCCCGAGCGGGAGACCCAGTACTTC
d_gene: TRBD2; v_gene: TRBV15; abundance: .; j_gene: TRBJ2-7; CDR3aa: CATSRERGDQWSSGAYEQYF; CDR3nt: TGTGCCACCAGCAGAGAAAGAGGAGACCAATGGAGCAGCGGGGCCTACGAGCAGTACTTC
d_gene: TRBD2; v_gene: TRBV11-3; abundance: few; j_gene: TRBJ2-1; CDR3aa: CASSFRTSGSRSYNEQFF; CDR3nt: TGTGCCAGCAGCTTCCGGACTAGCGGGAGCCGTTCCTACAATGAGCAGTTCTTC
d_gene: TRBD2; v_gene: TRBV2; abundance: few; j_gene: TRBJ2-1; CDR3aa: CASSQTSGSPSEQFF; CDR3nt: TGTGCCAGCAGTCAGACTAGCGGGTCTCCCTCGGAGCAGTTCTTC
d_gene: .; v_gene: TRBV10-3; abundance: .; j_gene: TRBJ2-1; CDR3aa: CAAGGNEQFF; CDR3nt: TGTGCCGCCGGCGGCAATGAGCAGTTCTTC
d_gene: .; v_gene: TRBV5-1; abundance: few; j_gene: TRBJ2-1; CDR3aa: CASSSQNEQFF; CDR3nt: TGCGCCAGCAGCAGTCAGAATGAGCAGTTCTTC
d_gene: .; v_gene: TRBV7-3; abundance: .; j_gene: TRBJ2-7; CDR3aa: CASSTTLGYEQYF; CDR3nt: TGTGCCAGCAGCACTACTCTCGGATACGAGCAGTACTTC
d_gene: TRBD1; v_gene: TRBV6-4; abundance: few; j_gene: TRBJ1-2; CDR3aa: CASSDGGQVGSGYTF; CDR3nt: TGTGCCAGCAGTGACGGGGGACAGGTCGGGAGTGGCTACACCTTC
d_gene: .; v_gene: TRBV6-5; abundance: .; j_gene: TRBJ1-1; CDR3aa: CASSYHGTRNTEAFF; CDR3nt: TGTGCCAGCAGTTACCATGGGACAAGGAACACTGAAGCTTTCTTT
d_gene: .; v_gene: TRBV27; abundance: .; j_gene: TRBJ1-2; CDR3aa: CASSFRGGYGYTF; CDR3nt: TGTGCCAGCAGTTTCAGGGGCGGCTATGGCTACACCTTC
d_gene: TRBD2; v_gene: TRBV4-3; abundance: .; j_gene: TRBJ2-7; CDR3aa: CASSKGLGGSSHEQYF; CDR3nt: TGCGCCAGCAGCAAAGGGTTAGGCGGGAGTTCCCACGAGCAGTACTTC
d_gene: TRBD1; v_gene: TRBV5-1; abundance: .; j_gene: TRBJ2-7; CDR3aa: CASNPGQGNEQYF; CDR3nt: TGCGCCAGCAATCCGGGACAGGGGAACGAGCAGTACTTC
d_gene: TRBD2; v_gene: TRBV5-1; abundance: few; j_gene: TRBJ2-3; CDR3aa: CASSLSGSRDTQYF; CDR3nt: TGCGCCAGCAGCCTGAGCGGGAGTAGGGATACGCAGTATTTT
d_gene: .; v_gene: TRBV5-6; abundance: .; j_gene: TRBJ2-4; CDR3aa: CASSKALAKNIQYF; CDR3nt: TGTGCCAGCAGCAAAGCCCTAGCCAAAAACATTCAGTACTTC
d_gene: TRBD1; v_gene: TRBV9; abundance: .; j_gene: TRBJ2-1; CDR3aa: CASSSDPPGQGGNEQFF; CDR3nt: TGTGCCAGCAGCTCGGATCCACCGGGACAGGGGGGCAATGAGCAGTTCTTC
d_gene: .; v_gene: TRBV11-2; abundance: .; j_gene: TRBJ1-1; CDR3aa: CASSLVGNTEAFF; CDR3nt: TGTGCCAGCAGCCTCGTCGGGAACACTGAAGCTTTCTTT
d_gene: TRBD2; v_gene: TRBV9; abundance: once; j_gene: TRBJ2-7; CDR3aa: CASSVSGGGSSEQYF; CDR3nt: TGTGCCAGCAGCGTTTCGGGAGGGGGTAGTTCCGAGCAGTACTTC
d_gene: .; v_gene: TRBV7-2; abundance: few; j_gene: TRBJ2-5; CDR3aa: CASSLARGETQYF; CDR3nt: TGTGCCAGCAGCTTAGCCAGGGGAGAGACCCAGTACTTC
d_gene: TRBD1; v_gene: TRBV5-1; abundance: few; j_gene: TRBJ2-7; CDR3aa: CASSPGQGGYEQYF; CDR3nt: TGCGCCAGCAGTCCGGGACAGGGGGGGTACGAGCAGTACTTC
d_gene: .; v_gene: TRBV13; abundance: .; j_gene: TRBJ1-1; CDR3aa: CASSPRRVGTWAWNTEAFF; CDR3nt: TGTGCCAGCAGCCCCCGAAGAGTTGGTACTTGGGCGTGGAACACTGAAGCTTTCTTT
d_gene: .; v_gene: TRBV25-1; abundance: few; j_gene: TRBJ1-2; CDR3aa: CASSDPAREEGYTF; CDR3nt: TGTGCCAGCAGTGATCCCGCCAGGGAAGAGGGCTACACCTTC
d_gene: TRBD2; v_gene: TRBV25-1; abundance: .; j_gene: TRBJ2-7; CDR3aa: CASSKETSGSEQYF; CDR3nt: TGTGCCAGCAGTAAGGAGACTAGCGGGTCAGAGCAGTACTTC
d_gene: TRBD2; v_gene: TRBV5-1; abundance: .; j_gene: TRBJ2-7; CDR3aa: CASSLRGGSYEQYF; CDR3nt: TGCGCCAGCAGCTTGAGGGGCGGGAGCTACGAGCAGTACTTC
d_gene: .; v_gene: TRBV18; abundance: .; j_gene: TRBJ1-1; CDR3aa: CASSPSPGEVNTEAFF; CDR3nt: TGTGCCAGCTCACCAAGTCCCGGGGAGGTGAACACTGAAGCTTTCTTT
d_gene: TRBD2; v_gene: TRBV15; abundance: .; j_gene: TRBJ2-5; CDR3aa: CATSPKRGSLQETQYF; CDR3nt: TGTGCCACCAGCCCTAAGCGGGGCTCCCTTCAAGAGACCCAGTACTTC
d_gene: TRBD2; v_gene: TRBV19; abundance: few; j_gene: TRBJ2-1; CDR3aa: CASGTSSGRRLDEQFF; CDR3nt: TGTGCCAGTGGGACTTCAAGCGGGAGGAGGTTGGATGAGCAGTTCTTC
d_gene: TRBD1; v_gene: TRBV9; abundance: .; j_gene: TRBJ2-7; CDR3aa: CASSRDSYEQYF; CDR3nt: TGTGCCAGCAGCCGGGACAGCTACGAGCAGTACTTC
d_gene: .; v_gene: TRBV10-3; abundance: .; j_gene: TRBJ2-7; CDR3aa: CAISPRGPEQYF; CDR3nt: TGTGCCATCAGTCCAAGAGGGCCCGAGCAGTACTTC
d_gene: .; v_gene: TRBV28; abundance: few; j_gene: TRBJ1-3; CDR3aa: CASSPGTPGNTIYF; CDR3nt: TGTGCCAGCAGTCCCGGGACACCTGGAAACACCATATATTTT
d_gene: TRBD1; v_gene: TRBV29-1; abundance: few; j_gene: TRBJ2-5; CDR3aa: CSVDRASGETQYF; CDR3nt: TGCAGCGTAGACAGGGCATCGGGGGAGACCCAGTACTTC
d_gene: TRBD1; v_gene: TRBV5-1; abundance: .; j_gene: TRBJ2-1; CDR3aa: CASSLETGGYNEQFF; CDR3nt: TGCGCCAGCAGCTTGGAGACAGGGGGATACAATGAGCAGTTCTTC
d_gene: TRBD2; v_gene: TRBV7-8; abundance: .; j_gene: TRBJ2-7; CDR3aa: CASSFGTRTQGEQYF; CDR3nt: TGTGCCAGCAGCTTTGGGACTAGGACCCAGGGGGAGCAGTACTTC
d_gene: TRBD1; v_gene: TRBV25-1; abundance: .; j_gene: TRBJ2-7; CDR3aa: CASSESGQGSHLYF; CDR3nt: TGTGCCAGCAGTGAATCAGGACAGGGTTCACATCTGTACTTC
d_gene: TRBD1; v_gene: TRBV19; abundance: .; j_gene: TRBJ1-5; CDR3aa: CASSIDDTGGNQPQHF; CDR3nt: TGTGCCAGTAGTATAGATGACACAGGGGGCAATCAGCCCCAGCATTTT
d_gene: .; v_gene: TRBV27; abundance: .; j_gene: TRBJ2-5; CDR3aa: CASSIAGLGETQYF; CDR3nt: TGTGCCAGCAGTATCGCGGGTCTGGGAGAGACCCAGTACTTC
d_gene: .; v_gene: TRBV6-5; abundance: .; j_gene: TRBJ1-1; CDR3aa: CASRVGGTEAFF; CDR3nt: TGTGCCAGCAGAGTCGGGGGGACTGAAGCTTTCTTT
d_gene: .; v_gene: TRBV14; abundance: .; j_gene: TRBJ2-5; CDR3aa: CASSQDPEQEETQYF; CDR3nt: TGTGCCAGCAGCCAAGATCCGGAACAGGAAGAGACCCAGTACTTC
d_gene: TRBD1; v_gene: TRBV7-2; abundance: .; j_gene: TRBJ2-1; CDR3aa: CASSILPGQGSEQFF; CDR3nt: TGTGCCAGCAGCATATTACCGGGACAGGGCAGTGAGCAGTTCTTC
d_gene: .; v_gene: TRBV2; abundance: .; j_gene: TRBJ2-4; CDR3aa: CASSSFQGLAKNIQYF; CDR3nt: TGTGCCAGCAGTTCGTTCCAGGGTTTAGCCAAAAACATTCAGTACTTC
d_gene: TRBD2; v_gene: TRBV18; abundance: .; j_gene: TRBJ2-7; CDR3aa: CASSPGTSGSLFYEQYF; CDR3nt: TGTGCCAGCTCACCTGGGACTAGCGGGTCACTGTTCTACGAGCAGTACTTC
d_gene: .; v_gene: TRBV21-1; abundance: few; j_gene: TRBJ1-1; CDR3aa: CASSTLTLGRDCTEAFF; CDR3nt: TGTGCCAGCAGCACCCTAACGCTTGGCAGGGACTGCACTGAAGCTTTCTTT
d_gene: .; v_gene: TRBV10-2; abundance: few; j_gene: TRBJ1-5; CDR3aa: CASSSTASGNQPQHF; CDR3nt: TGCGCCAGCAGTTCGACTGCAAGCGGCAATCAGCCCCAGCATTTT
d_gene: TRBD1; v_gene: TRBV6-5; abundance: few; j_gene: TRBJ1-4; CDR3aa: CASRQTGAGEKLFF; CDR3nt: TGTGCCAGCAGGCAAACAGGGGCGGGTGAAAAACTGTTTTTT
d_gene: .; v_gene: TRBV7-8; abundance: few; j_gene: TRBJ2-7; CDR3aa: CASSLAPLATYEQYF; CDR3nt: TGTGCCAGCAGCTTAGCGCCGCTGGCCACCTACGAGCAGTACTTC
d_gene: TRBD2; v_gene: TRBV18; abundance: few; j_gene: TRBJ2-2; CDR3aa: CASSRAGGAAGELFF; CDR3nt: TGTGCCAGCTCACGAGCGGGAGGTGCGGCCGGGGAGCTGTTTTTT
d_gene: .; v_gene: TRBV18; abundance: few; j_gene: TRBJ2-2; CDR3aa: CASSPLVFRWSGELFF; CDR3nt: TGTGCCAGCTCACCACTAGTTTTTAGATGGTCCGGGGAGCTGTTTTTT
d_gene: .; v_gene: TRBV29-1; abundance: .; j_gene: TRBJ1-1; CDR3aa: CSVVGRVNMNTEAFF; CDR3nt: TGCAGCGTTGTAGGCAGGGTGAACATGAACACTGAAGCTTTCTTT
d_gene: TRBD1; v_gene: TRBV19; abundance: .; j_gene: TRBJ1-2; CDR3aa: CASSIDRGGYTF; CDR3nt: TGTGCCAGTAGTATCGACAGGGGTGGCTACACCTTC
d_gene: TRBD2; v_gene: TRBV27; abundance: few; j_gene: TRBJ2-1; CDR3aa: CASSRLGGGAYNEQFF; CDR3nt: TGTGCCAGCAGTCGTTTAGGCGGGGGGGCCTACAATGAGCAGTTCTTC
d_gene: .; v_gene: TRBV23-1; abundance: few; j_gene: TRBJ1-5; CDR3aa: CASSHSGDQPQHF; CDR3nt: TGCGCCAGCAGTCACTCAGGGGATCAGCCCCAGCATTTT
d_gene: TRBD2; v_gene: TRBV30; abundance: .; j_gene: TRBJ2-7; CDR3aa: CAWSALRTSGRAGEQYF; CDR3nt: TGTGCCTGGAGTGCCCTTAGGACTAGCGGGAGGGCCGGCGAGCAGTACTTC
d_gene: .; v_gene: TRBV6-1; abundance: medium-sized; j_gene: TRBJ2-1; CDR3aa: CASSGTDYNEQFF; CDR3nt: TGTGCCAGCAGTGGGACAGATTACAATGAGCAGTTCTTC